These T cell receptor beta chains were read from a single sample in a study of Ad26.COV2.S vaccination and SARS-CoV-2 variants. Sequencing used immunoSEQ multiplex PCR; TCRdb keeps in-frame clones, though not all of them. The sample shows 400,000 to 450,000 clones, less than 95% of them seen only once. Sequenced here: peripheral blood, sampled in a trial of Ad26.COV2.S vaccine versus placebo. Receptors were obtained from a person between 18 and 65 years old who received the Ad26.COV2.S COVID-19 vaccine or a placebo. CDR3s include the opening cysteine and the closing phenylalanine or tryptophan. Each record gives: J gene, clone size, D gene, V gene, CDR3 DNA, CDR3 protein. A D gene is named only where the DNA matches it firmly. Size is omitted from some rows. Given values are once, few, many or a class for expanded clones.

J: TRBJ2-3; size: -; D: TRBD2; V: TRBV6-2/TRBV6-3; DNA: TGTGCCAGCAGTTACTCGAGAGGGTCACTAGCGGGCCCAGATACGCAGTATTTT; CDR3: CASSYSRGSLAGPDTQYF
J: TRBJ1-2; size: -; D: -; V: TRBV10-3; DNA: TGTGCCATAAGACAAGAACTAGATTATGGCTACACCTTC; CDR3: CAIRQELDYGYTF
J: TRBJ2-7; size: -; D: TRBD1; V: TRBV6-5; DNA: TGTGCCAGCAGTTACTCCGGACAGGGGGGATACGAGCAGTACTTC; CDR3: CASSYSGQGGYEQYF
J: TRBJ2-5; size: -; D: TRBD2; V: TRBV11-3; DNA: TGTGCCAGTTCCTTAAGCGGGGCGGAGACCCAGTACTTC; CDR3: CASSLSGAETQYF
J: TRBJ2-7; size: -; D: TRBD2; V: TRBV5-5; DNA: TGTGCCAGCAGCCTCGGGACTAGCCGCTCCTACGAGCAGTACTTC; CDR3: CASSLGTSRSYEQYF
J: TRBJ1-5; size: -; D: -; V: TRBV9; DNA: TGTGCCAGCAGTGGAGGCAGCAATCAGCCCCAGCATTTT; CDR3: CASSGGSNQPQHF
J: TRBJ1-5; size: -; D: -; V: TRBV6-5; DNA: TGTGCCGGGTCCATTGGTCTTAGCAATCAGCCCCAGCATTTT; CDR3: CAGSIGLSNQPQHF
J: TRBJ2-6; size: -; D: -; V: TRBV7-2; DNA: TGTGCCAGCAGCTTAGCGGGAAACTCTGGGGCCAACGTCCTGACTTTC; CDR3: CASSLAGNSGANVLTF
J: TRBJ1-5; size: -; D: -; V: TRBV4-1; DNA: TGCGCCAGCAGCCAAGAGACCCCGAGGGGGAGCAATCAGCCCCAGCATTTT; CDR3: CASSQETPRGSNQPQHF
J: TRBJ2-1; size: -; D: TRBD1; V: TRBV28; DNA: TGTGCCAGCAGTTTACAGGGGGTGGCCAATGAGCAGTTCTTC; CDR3: CASSLQGVANEQFF
J: TRBJ1-1; size: -; D: -; V: TRBV7-2; DNA: TGTGCCAGCAGCCCCAGCGTGGGGGCCGCCTACACTGAAGCTTTCTTT; CDR3: CASSPSVGAAYTEAFF
J: TRBJ2-4; size: -; D: -; V: TRBV27; DNA: TGTGCCAGCAGTTTAGTGACAGGAGGTAACATTCAGTACTTC; CDR3: CASSLVTGGNIQYF
J: TRBJ2-3; size: -; D: -; V: TRBV29-1; DNA: TGCAGCGTTGAAGAAAGCCCCATACGTACCGTTTTC; CDR3: CSVEESPIRTVF
J: TRBJ1-1; size: -; D: -; V: TRBV7-6; DNA: TGTGCCAGCAGCGCTCGAGGACTGTACACTGAAGCTTTCTTT; CDR3: CASSARGLYTEAFF
J: TRBJ2-7; size: -; D: -; V: TRBV7-9; DNA: TGTGCCAGCAGCTTAGGACAGGTGGGGTTGGACGAGCAGTACTTC; CDR3: CASSLGQVGLDEQYF
J: TRBJ2-3; size: few; D: -; V: TRBV5-1; DNA: TGCGCCAGCAGCTTGGACACAGATACGCAGTATTTT; CDR3: CASSLDTDTQYF
J: TRBJ2-6; size: -; D: -; V: TRBV28; DNA: TGTGCCAGCAGTTTCGGATCCCCTGGGGCCAACGTCCTGACTTTC; CDR3: CASSFGSPGANVLTF
J: TRBJ2-1; size: -; D: TRBD1; V: TRBV15; DNA: TGTGCCACCAGAGCAGGGACAGGGGGTGATGAGCAGTTCTTC; CDR3: CATRAGTGGDEQFF
J: TRBJ2-5; size: -; D: -; V: TRBV9; DNA: TGTGCCAGCAGCTCTACGCCCGCTACAGGGTTGGGAGAGACCCAGTACTTC; CDR3: CASSSTPATGLGETQYF
J: TRBJ2-2; size: -; D: TRBD2; V: TRBV29-1; DNA: TGCAGCGCAAGACTAGCGGGGAACACCGGGGAGCTGTTTTTT; CDR3: CSARLAGNTGELFF
J: TRBJ1-5; size: -; D: TRBD1; V: TRBV4-2; DNA: TGTGCCAGCAGCCAAGAACGAGGGGGCGATGATCAGCCCCAGCATTTT; CDR3: CASSQERGGDDQPQHF
J: TRBJ2-2; size: -; D: -; V: TRBV25-1; DNA: TGTGCCAGCAGTGAGGACAAATACGCGAACACCGGGGAGCTGTTTTTT; CDR3: CASSEDKYANTGELFF
J: TRBJ2-1; size: -; D: TRBD2; V: TRBV20-1; DNA: TGCAGTGCTAGTGGCCTTAGCGGGAGAGACTACAATGAGCAGTTCTTC; CDR3: CSASGLSGRDYNEQFF
J: TRBJ2-1; size: -; D: TRBD1; V: TRBV27; DNA: TGTGCCAGCAGTATCAGGGGGCGCGATGAGCAGTTCTTC; CDR3: CASSIRGRDEQFF
J: TRBJ2-1; size: -; D: TRBD2; V: TRBV11-3; DNA: TGTGCCAGCAGCATAGCGGGAGGACACAATGAGCAGTTCTTC; CDR3: CASSIAGGHNEQFF
J: TRBJ2-1; size: -; D: TRBD1; V: TRBV5-6; DNA: TGTGCCAGCAGCCGGGGGACAGGGGGCCGCTACAATGAGCAGTTCTTC; CDR3: CASSRGTGGRYNEQFF
J: TRBJ2-1; size: -; D: TRBD2; V: TRBV7-6; DNA: TGTGCCAGCAGCTTAACCGGGACTAGCGGGAAGAATGAGCAGTTCTTC; CDR3: CASSLTGTSGKNEQFF
J: TRBJ2-3; size: -; D: -; V: TRBV7-9; DNA: TGTGCCAGCAGCTTAGGTGCTGGAGGGAGGGGGAGCACAGATACGCAGTATTTT; CDR3: CASSLGAGGRGSTDTQYF
J: TRBJ2-7; size: -; D: -; V: TRBV5-5; DNA: TGTGCCAGCAGCTTGCGGGCTAGCGAGGACGAGCAGTACTTC; CDR3: CASSLRASEDEQYF
J: TRBJ2-5; size: -; D: -; V: TRBV28; DNA: TGTGCCAGCACCCCGCAGAGACATCAAGAGACCCAGTACTTC; CDR3: CASTPQRHQETQYF
J: TRBJ2-1; size: -; D: TRBD2; V: TRBV6-5; DNA: TGTGCCAGCAGTTACACGGGACTAGCGGAGGCTGAGCAGTTCTTC; CDR3: CASSYTGLAEAEQFF
J: TRBJ2-5; size: -; D: -; V: TRBV2; DNA: TGTGCCAGCAGTTGGACAGACGCAGAGACCCAGTACTTC; CDR3: CASSWTDAETQYF
J: TRBJ2-7; size: few; D: -; V: TRBV5-8; DNA: TGTGCCAGCAGCTTGGGGGTACTAATGGGGCAGTACTTC; CDR3: CASSLGVLMGQYF
J: TRBJ2-3; size: -; D: -; V: TRBV24-1; DNA: TGTGCCACCAGTGATTTGCCAGGGTTGGAGGCAGATACGCAGTATTTT; CDR3: CATSDLPGLEADTQYF
J: TRBJ2-1; size: -; D: -; V: TRBV27; DNA: TGTGCCAGCAGTTTGAGCCCGGGGCCCCTCTACAATGAGCAGTTCTTC; CDR3: CASSLSPGPLYNEQFF
J: TRBJ1-3; size: -; D: -; V: TRBV6-1; DNA: TGTGCCAGCAGTGAAAGGGCCGGAAACACCATATATTTT; CDR3: CASSERAGNTIYF
J: TRBJ2-7; size: -; D: -; V: TRBV6-5; DNA: TGTGCCAGCAGTAGAACGGAATCCTACGAGCAGTACTTC; CDR3: CASSRTESYEQYF
J: TRBJ2-7; size: -; D: TRBD1; V: TRBV7-2; DNA: TGTGCCAGCAGCCCTACGGGACAGAGCTCCTACGAGCAGTACTTC; CDR3: CASSPTGQSSYEQYF
J: TRBJ2-7; size: -; D: TRBD1; V: TRBV5-1; DNA: TGCGCCAGCAGCTTGGGGGACAGACCCTACGAGCAGTACTTC; CDR3: CASSLGDRPYEQYF
J: TRBJ1-4; size: -; D: -; V: TRBV10-3; DNA: TGTGCCATCAGTGAGGGCAGGGGAGGAAGTGAAAAACTGTTTTTT; CDR3: CAISEGRGGSEKLFF
J: TRBJ1-3; size: -; D: -; V: TRBV7-2; DNA: TGTGCCAGCAGCTTGGAGGTCAACCTCAGGAACACCATATATTTT; CDR3: CASSLEVNLRNTIYF
J: TRBJ1-6; size: -; D: -; V: TRBV5-5; DNA: TGTGCCAGCAGCTTGGGGAGGCGGTCACCCCTCCACTTT; CDR3: CASSLGRRSPLHF
J: TRBJ1-2; size: -; D: -; V: TRBV29-1; DNA: TGCAGCGTTGTCCGCGGGGAGGCGGGCTACACCTTC; CDR3: CSVVRGEAGYTF
J: TRBJ2-7; size: once; D: -; V: TRBV4-3; DNA: TGCGCCAGCAGCCAAGGGCTTGGGCGCACAAGCTACGAGCAGTACTTC; CDR3: CASSQGLGRTSYEQYF
J: TRBJ2-3; size: -; D: -; V: TRBV9; DNA: TGTGCCAGCAGCGTAGTTGGGAGCAGCACAGATACGCAGTATTTT; CDR3: CASSVVGSSTDTQYF
J: TRBJ2-3; size: -; D: -; V: TRBV7-2; DNA: TGTGCCAGCAGCCTAATAGCAAGCACAGATACGCAGTATTTT; CDR3: CASSLIASTDTQYF
J: TRBJ2-4; size: -; D: TRBD1; V: TRBV27; DNA: TGTGCCAGCAGTCGGACAGGGGGATTTGACATTCAGTACTTC; CDR3: CASSRTGGFDIQYF
J: TRBJ1-6; size: -; D: -; V: TRBV30; DNA: TGTGCCTGGAGTGTAAGGCCGGGACAACGGAGGGCCCTCCACTTT; CDR3: CAWSVRPGQRRALHF